This entry is about one T cell receptor (beta chain). The antigen is not known. Breast cancer patients provided tissue from their axillary draining lymph nodes. TCRdb re-derived calls from the multiplex PCR reads in MiXCR, one entry per CDR3 protein. This sample has over 150,000 distinct CDR3 sequences, with 25% to 40% found just once. The data are from a study of breast tumors, draining lymph nodes, adjacent tissues. Points from the study as a whole: Tumor and nontumor repertoires were significantly more similar in luminal-like than in basal-like breast cancer.

The receptor was derived from a female donor with breast cancer. Some clones in this sample may be carry-over from other donors' samples. Sequenced input: axillary lymph node tissue.

The CDR3 is CASTRTSGTGNGGYTF. Here the CDR3 DNA reads TGTGCCAGCACTAGGACTAGCGGGACAGGGAACGGTGGCTACACCTTC. The chain combines TRBV2 with TRBJ1-2; 9 bases match TRBD1. V lost 7 bases to trimming and J lost 7 bases; unmatched junction nucleotides: 16. Germline loops: CDR1 SNHLY, CDR2 FYNNEI. This CDR3 comprises 16 residues. Full variable domain (rest looked up from reference TRBV2 and TRBJ1-2): EPEVTQTPSHQVTQMGQEVILRCVPISNHLYFYWYRQILGQKVEFLVSFYNNEISEKSEIFDDQFSVERPDGSNFTLKIRSTKLEDSAMYFCASTRTSGTGNGGYTFGSGTRLTVV.